This T cell receptor beta chain came from a study of shared clonotypes between healthy human individuals. This clone was counted a few times. Other DNA sequences in this specimen translate into the identical CDR3. The method was immunoSEQ multiplex PCR; TCRdb's version includes in-frame clones alone and lacks a portion of them. This repertoire shows around 560,000 clones, 85% to 95% found once; its top ten account for approximately 0.11%. From germline, CDR1 is SEHNR and CDR2 FQNEAQ (reference sequence). CDR3 size: 12 residues. V lost 5 bases and J lost 2, with 6 bases in between. Positive CCR7 selection of CD45RO-negative cells yielded the naive CD8 cells, and terminally differentiated effector memory CD45RA+ cells were excluded.

The sequenced sample consisted of naive CD8+ T cells sorted from blood. The receptor's source is a woman between 25 and 40 years old in good health. The chain has TRBV7-9 and TRBJ1-1; D gene unclear. CDR3 region: CASSPSNTEAFF. Here the CDR3 DNA reads TGTGCCAGCAGCCCCTCCAACACTGAAGCTTTCTTT. Combining the CDR3 with reference TRBV7-9 and TRBJ1-1 gives the whole variable domain DTGVSQNPRHKITKRGQNVTFRCDPISEHNRLYWYRQTLGQGPEFLTYFQNEAQLEKSRLLSDRFSAERPKGSFSTLEIQRTEQGDSAMYLCASSPSNTEAFFGQGTRLTVV.